This entry features one T cell receptor (beta chain) sequence. No antigen is known for it. The data were taken from a study of T-cell reconstitution after alpha-beta-depleted transplantation in children. Findings and limits, study-wide: At around two months after transplant, the alpha-beta T cells were reportedly derived from several hundred expanded clones that came from non-depleted graft cells. T-cell numbers and diversity one year post-transplant derived largely from freshly generated T cells. Elevated TCRbeta diversity at day 60 was traced, in some patients, to surviving recipient T cells and thymic progenitors.

Germline CDR1 reads SQVTM; CDR2 reads ANQGSEA. V gave up 7 bases and J gave up 7 bases; unmatched junction bases: 7. CDR3 length: 13 residues. It was with unique molecular identifiers that the TCRbeta library was prepared. MiXCR, run by TCRdb on the PCR reads, gives a single entry per CDR3 protein. The sample lists around 230,000 distinct CDR3 sequences; over 15% were seen once. Sequenced material: PBMCs, mostly from graft donor cells, taken 360 days after TCRalphabeta/CD19-depleted stem cell transplant. This TCR was recovered from a male patient aged 2 to 10 who had a stem cell transplant for acute lymphoblastic leukemia, so the T cells may come from the graft donor. V gene TRBV29-1 combines with J gene TRBJ2-1; the match to TRBD1 covers 10 bases. In DNA, the CDR3 is TGCAGCGCTGAGACAGGGGGCCGGAATGAGCAGTTCTTC. Translated, it gives CSAETGGRNEQFF.